One and the same sample provided the 25 T cell receptor beta chains below, sequenced in a study of early stage breast cancer tumors. TCRdb's table, derived via immunoSEQ multiplex PCR, lists solely in-frame clones and lacks some. The sample carries 25,000 to 35,000 clones, roughly 55% recorded once. What was sequenced was breast tumor tissue. The receptors derive from a person between 50 and 60 years old with breast cancer.

J is TRBJ2-5 and V is TRBV2; tentatively, D is TRBD2 (6 bases). Trimming pared 5 bases from V and 5 bases from J, leaving 18 bases between. CDR3 size: 15 residues. CDR1 and CDR2 from the germline V gene are SNHLY and FYNNEI. This chain's CDR3 is CASSRRDLASETQYF. Written as DNA, the CDR3 is TGTGCCAGCAGTCGCCGGGACTTAGCTTCCGAGACCCAGTACTTC.

The chain couples TRBV7-6 to TRBJ2-2, with TRBD1 identical over 8 bases. The germline V gene encodes CDR1 SGHVS and CDR2 FNYEAQ. There are 14 residues in the CDR3. The V and J ends lost 4 bases and 7 bases, in that order; junction bases with no gene match: 5. Here the CDR3 reads CASSSAGGGGELFF. The CDR3 bases are TGTGCCAGCAGCTCTGCAGGGGGCGGCGGGGAGCTGTTTTTT.

This rearrangement joins TRBV30 to TRBJ1-2; D gene uncertain. The V end was cut by 0 bases, the J end by 4 bases, with 15 bases between. Germline CDR1 reads GTSNPN; CDR2 reads SVGIG (reference sequence). This CDR3 region has 15 residues. CDR3 sequence: CAWSVLSGFGYGYTF. The DNA of the CDR3 is TGTGCCTGGAGTGTATTATCTGGGTTTGGCTATGGCTACACCTTC.

This chain links TRBV18 with TRBJ1-3; no clear D gene. Per the germline V gene, CDR1 is KGHSH and CDR2 is LQKENI. This CDR3 comprises 18 residues. With 1 base removed from V and 0 bases from J, the gap between germline ends came to 16 bases. DNA for the CDR3: TGTGCCAGCTCACCACTACTGTACGGGCTAAGCTCTGGAAACACCATATATTTT. Translation gives CASSPLLYGLSSGNTIYF.

The gene calls are TRBV4-2 and TRBJ1-1; D is unclear. V lost 1 base to trimming and J lost 4 bases, with 10 bases between them. Germline CDR1 is LGHNA and CDR2 is YNFKEQ. This CDR3 comprises 14 residues. The DNA for the CDR3 is TGTGCCAGCAGCCAAGCCTACTCAGGCACTGAAGCTTTCTTT. The encoded protein is CASSQAYSGTEAFF.

The rearrangement uses TRBV6-5 and TRBJ1-4; no definite D call. Germline V gene sequence: CDR1 MNHEY, CDR2 SVGAGI. V lost 7 bases to trimming and J lost 7 bases, with 10 bases between them. The CDR3 length is 12 residues. CDR3 in amino acids: CASTDRFEKLFF. CDR3 nucleotides: TGTGCCAGCACAGACCGGTTTGAAAAACTGTTTTTT.

Remarks on this clone: Other DNA sequences of this sample code for an identical CDR3. The CDR3 DNA follows: TGTGCCAGCAGCTTAGGCGGAGCGAACACCGGGGAGCTGTTTTTT. This sequence encodes CASSLGGANTGELFF. This sequence joins TRBV7-2 and TRBJ2-2; D is ambiguous. Trimming took 1 base from V and 0 from J, leaving 6 bases between them. The CDR3 loop spans 15 amino acids. CDR1 and CDR2 from the germline V gene are SGHTA and FQGNSA.

This clone was counted between two and nine times. The chain couples TRBV30 to TRBJ1-1, with D possibly being TRBD1 (5 bases). The CDR3 contains 13 residues. V lost 5 bases and J lost 1, with 11 bases in between. Germline V lookup: CDR1 GTSNPN, CDR2 SVGIG (reference sequence). The chain's CDR3 is CAWAQVTNTEAFF. The CDR3 DNA reads as TGTGCCTGGGCACAGGTGACGAACACTGAAGCTTTCTTT.

J is TRBJ2-7 and V is TRBV14; no definite D call. Germline CDR1 is SGHDN and CDR2 is FVKESK. The CDR3 covers 13 residues. The germline V and J ends were trimmed by 4 bases and 3 bases, with 10 bases remaining between them. CDR3 sequence reads: CASSPGHSYEQYF. In DNA, the CDR3 is TGTGCCAGCAGCCCCGGGCATAGCTACGAGCAGTACTTC.

This clone was counted only a few times. The gene calls are TRBV5-6 and TRBJ2-7, with D perhaps matching TRBD1 or TRBD2 (6 bases each). Looked up from germline, CDR1 is SGHDT and CDR2 is YYEEEE. V was clipped by 1 base and J by 6 bases, with 14 bases between them. The CDR3 extends over 14 amino acids. CDR3 region: CASSLMAGEAEQYF. The CDR3 DNA is TGTGCCAGCAGCTTGATGGCAGGGGAGGCCGAGCAGTACTTC.

This clone came up a few times. This rearrangement joins TRBV15 to TRBJ2-5, with D perhaps TRBD2 (5 bases). The V gene's germline CDR1 is LNHNV and CDR2 YYDKDF (reference sequence). CDR3 length equals 15 residues. V lost 4 bases and J 1 base, leaving 13 bases between the germline ends. The chain's CDR3 is CATSKQAATQETQYF. The CDR3 region has the DNA TGTGCCACCAGCAAGCAAGCGGCTACCCAAGAGACCCAGTACTTC.

V is TRBV28 and J is TRBJ1-1, with a weak D call TRBD1 (6 bases). In germline, CDR1 is MDHEN, CDR2 SYDVKM. V was shortened by 0 bases and J by 2 bases, with 10 bases between the two germline ends. This CDR3 spans 15 amino acids. The CDR3 DNA reads TGTGCCAGCAGTTTATGGGCAGGGGCCAACACTGAAGCTTTCTTT. Its translation is CASSLWAGANTEAFF.

This chain uses TRBV10-3 with TRBJ1-3, with no clear D. CDR1 is ENHRY and CDR2 is SYGVKD in the germline V gene. The V gene lost 6 bases and the J gene lost 0 bases, with 9 bases spanning the gap. The CDR3 consists of 14 residues. CDR3 region: CAIRSQDSGNTIYF. Written as DNA, the CDR3 is TGTGCCATCAGGTCTCAGGACTCTGGAAACACCATATATTTT.

The chain couples TRBV10-3 to TRBJ1-1, with 7 bases identical to TRBD1. This CDR3 is 14 amino acids long. Germline CDR1 is ENHRY and CDR2 is SYGVKD. V trimming: 6 bases; J trimming: 2 bases; junction bases outside the gene matches: 6. The CDR3 DNA is TGTGCCATCAGAGGGACAGCCGAAAACACTGAAGCTTTCTTT. Protein product: CAIRGTAENTEAFF.

CDR3 DNA: TGTGCCAGCAGCCCTGGGGGGAATGGCTACACCTTC. The encoded protein is CASSPGGNGYTF. The chain has TRBV27 and TRBJ1-2; D is possibly TRBD1 (5 bases). The CDR3 runs 12 residues. Germline CDR1 and CDR2: MNHEY and SMNVEV (reference sequence). V lost 6 bases and J lost 6, with 11 bases in between.

This sequence joins TRBV29-1 and TRBJ2-1, with D unclear. Deletions cut 7 bases from V and 10 bases from J, with 11 bases between. This CDR3 has 10 residues. The germline gives CDR1 SQVTM, CDR2 ANQGSEA. The CDR3 nucleotides read TGCAGCGCCCTCGCCTTCGAGCAGTTCTTC. This gives the protein CSALAFEQFF.

CDR3 residues: CASRGQGYTEAFF. As DNA, the CDR3 is TGCGCCAGCAGAGGACAGGGTTACACTGAAGCTTTCTTT. The chain carries TRBV5-1 and TRBJ1-1, with TRBD1 matching 8 bases. The CDR3 runs 13 residues. The V gene end was trimmed by 5 bases and the J gene end by 3 bases; junction bases not matched to a gene: 3. From germline, CDR1 is SGHRS and CDR2 YFSETQ.

V and J are TRBV7-8 and TRBJ1-3; possible D gene TRBD1, 6 bases. Looked up from germline, CDR1 is SGHVS and CDR2 is FQNEAQ. The CDR3 consists of 14 residues. V was shortened by 5 bases and J by 4 bases, with 12 bases between the two germline ends. The CDR3 nucleotides are TGTGCCAGCAGCACAGGGTTCGGAGGAAACACCATATATTTT. Residues: CASSTGFGGNTIYF.

The chain joins TRBV7-9 to TRBJ1-1, with TRBD1 identical over 8 bases. The CDR3 length is 15 residues. CDR1 and CDR2 (germline): SEHNR, FQNEAQ (reference sequence). V shed 8 bases, J shed 1 base, and the junction held 9 bases outside the gene matches. The CDR3 DNA follows: TGTGCCAGCGACAGGGGTCTACCTACGAACACTGAAGCTTTCTTT. This codes for CASDRGLPTNTEAFF.

The chain's CDR3 is CASSLRGASNEQFF. CDR3 DNA: TGTGCCAGCAGCCTTCGCGGCGCCTCTAATGAGCAGTTCTTC. V usage is TRBV11-3 and J usage is TRBJ2-1; the D is unclear. CDR3 size: 14 residues. The V gene's germline CDR1 is SGHNT and CDR2 YENEEA. The V end was cut by 5 bases, the J end by 7 bases, with 15 bases between.

The rearrangement joins TRBV4-2 to TRBJ2-7; D remains unclear. Trimming removed 0 bases from V and 3 bases from J, with 9 bases in between. In germline, CDR1 is LGHNA, CDR2 YNFKEQ. This CDR3 region has 14 residues. This CDR3 reads CASSQDNALYEQYF. The CDR3 region has the DNA TGTGCCAGCAGCCAAGACAATGCACTCTACGAGCAGTACTTC.

This clone was counted only a few times. The V and J genes are TRBV28 and TRBJ1-5, with a weak D call TRBD1 (5 bases). Germline CDR1 and CDR2: MDHEN and SYDVKM. This CDR3 has 14 residues. Trimming removed 4 bases at V and 7 bases at J, with 14 bases between. The CDR3, as DNA: TGTGCCAGCAGTTCCGGGACGGTGGTACAGCCCCAGCATTTT. Translating it yields CASSSGTVVQPQHF.

This chain connects TRBV2 to TRBJ1-3; 7 bases fit TRBD1. The CDR3 totals 17 residues. V lost 5 bases, J lost 0 bases, and 10 bases stayed unmatched. CDR1 and CDR2 (germline): SNHLY, FYNNEI. The chain's CDR3 is CASSPRRGQRSGNTIYF. Here the CDR3 DNA reads TGTGCCAGCAGTCCCCGAAGGGGACAGCGCTCTGGAAACACCATATATTTT. The full variable domain, rest sourced from reference TRBV2 and TRBJ1-3, is EPEVTQTPSHQVTQMGQEVILRCVPISNHLYFYWYRQILGQKVEFLVSFYNNEISEKSEIFDDQFSVERPDGSNFTLKIRSTKLEDSAMYFCASSPRRGQRSGNTIYFGEGSWLTVV.

This clone was detected only a few times. The rearrangement uses TRBV5-6 and TRBJ1-5; tentative D call: TRBD1 (6 bases). The CDR3 loop spans 13 amino acids. The V gene's germline CDR1 is SGHDT and CDR2 YYEEEE. Trimming took 1 base from V and 6 from J, leaving 8 bases between them. As DNA, the CDR3 is TGTGCCAGCAGCTTGTTAGGGGGTCAGCCCCAGCATTTT. It codes for CASSLLGGQPQHF.

This clone was found a few times. The CDR3 region is CASRAGTDNYGYTF. Here the CDR3 DNA reads TGTGCCAGCAGGGCGGGGACGGATAACTATGGCTACACCTTC. The chain joins TRBV11-3 to TRBJ1-2; D is possibly TRBD1 (5 bases). Trimming shortened V by 6 bases and J by 1 base, and 12 bases separated the two germline ends. Germline V gives CDR1 SGHNT, CDR2 YENEEA. The length of the CDR3 is 14 residues.